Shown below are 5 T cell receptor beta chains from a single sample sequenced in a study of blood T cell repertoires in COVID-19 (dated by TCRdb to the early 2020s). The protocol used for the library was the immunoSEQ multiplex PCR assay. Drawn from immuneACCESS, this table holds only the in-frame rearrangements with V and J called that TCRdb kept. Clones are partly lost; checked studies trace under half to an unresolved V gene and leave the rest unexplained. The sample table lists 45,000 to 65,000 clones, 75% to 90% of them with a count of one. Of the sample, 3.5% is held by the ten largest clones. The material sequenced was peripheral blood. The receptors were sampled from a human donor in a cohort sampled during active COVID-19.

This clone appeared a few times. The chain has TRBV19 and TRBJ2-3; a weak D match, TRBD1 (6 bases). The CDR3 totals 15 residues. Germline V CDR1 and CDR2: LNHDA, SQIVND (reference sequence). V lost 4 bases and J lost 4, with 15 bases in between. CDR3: CASSTEQGFSDTQYF. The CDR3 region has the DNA TGTGCCAGTAGTACCGAACAGGGTTTCTCAGATACGCAGTATTTT.

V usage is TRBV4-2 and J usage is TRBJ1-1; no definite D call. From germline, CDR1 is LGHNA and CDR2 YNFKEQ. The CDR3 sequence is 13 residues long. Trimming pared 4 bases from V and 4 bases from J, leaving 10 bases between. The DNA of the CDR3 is TGTGCCAGCAGCCCCCAATCGGGCACTGAAGCTTTCTTT. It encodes CASSPQSGTEAFF.

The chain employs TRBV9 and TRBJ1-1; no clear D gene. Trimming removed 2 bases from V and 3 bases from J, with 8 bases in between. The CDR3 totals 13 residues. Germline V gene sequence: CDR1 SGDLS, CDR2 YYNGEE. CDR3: CASSVQVDTEAFF. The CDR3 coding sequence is TGTGCCAGCAGCGTTCAGGTGGACACTGAAGCTTTCTTT. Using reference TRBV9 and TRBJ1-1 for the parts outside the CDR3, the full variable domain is DSGVTQTPKHLITATGQRVTLRCSPRSGDLSVYWYQQSLDQGLQFLIQYYNGEERAKGNILERFSAQQFPDLHSELNLSSLELGDSALYFCASSVQVDTEAFFGQGTRLTVV.

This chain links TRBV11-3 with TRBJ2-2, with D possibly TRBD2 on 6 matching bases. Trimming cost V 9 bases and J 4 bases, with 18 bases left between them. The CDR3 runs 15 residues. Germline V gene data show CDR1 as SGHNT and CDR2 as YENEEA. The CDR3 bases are TGTGCCAGTCGAGGGCGGGGTTTAGGCACCGGGGAGCTGTTTTTT. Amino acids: CASRGRGLGTGELFF.

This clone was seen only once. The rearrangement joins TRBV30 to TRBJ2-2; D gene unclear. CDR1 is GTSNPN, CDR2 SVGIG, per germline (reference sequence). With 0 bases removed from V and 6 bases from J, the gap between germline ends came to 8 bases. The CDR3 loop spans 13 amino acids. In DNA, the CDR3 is TGTGCCTGGAGTGTACAAAGTGCCGGGGAGCTGTTTTTT. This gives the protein CAWSVQSAGELFF.